This TCR beta chain is from a study of T cell responses to AZD1222 COVID-19 vaccine. Whole-study context: Pooled samples include second doses given at about 4 or 12 weeks.

CDR1 is LGHDT, CDR2 YNNKEL, per germline (reference sequence). V was shortened by 4 bases and J by 2 bases, with 9 bases between the two germline ends. The length of the CDR3 is 15 residues. Study-level findings and limits: Clonal diversity was possibly underestimated, and white British individuals and females predominated among donors. Nearly half of unique spike-specific TCRs reportedly avoided B.1.351 and B.1.1.7 mutated regions.

Clones were read by immunoSEQ multiplex PCR, and TCRdb kept only the in-frame ones, dropping some. The sample includes around 150,000 clones, 85% to 95% of them seen just once. This clone has only a few counts. What it recognizes is unknown. This sample comprised peripheral blood, obtained on day 0 of AZD1222 vaccination. The source is an adult in good health. This sequence joins TRBV3-1 (or the pseudogene TRBV3-2) and TRBJ1-6; a possible D gene is TRBD1 (5 bases). As DNA, the CDR3 is TGTGCCAGCAGCCCGGAGGGGACCTATAATTCACCCCTCCACTTT. Translating it yields CASSPEGTYNSPLHF.